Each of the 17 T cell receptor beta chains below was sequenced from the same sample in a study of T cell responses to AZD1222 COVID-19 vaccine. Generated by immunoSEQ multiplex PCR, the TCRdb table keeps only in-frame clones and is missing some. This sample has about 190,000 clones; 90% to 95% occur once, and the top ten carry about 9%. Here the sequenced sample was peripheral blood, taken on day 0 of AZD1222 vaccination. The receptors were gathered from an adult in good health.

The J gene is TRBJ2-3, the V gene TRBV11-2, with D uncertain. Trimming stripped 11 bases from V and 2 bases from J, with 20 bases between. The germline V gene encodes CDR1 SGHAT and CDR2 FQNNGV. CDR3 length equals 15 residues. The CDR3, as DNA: TGTGCCCGGCTCCGCTCGGGCTTAATCACAGATACGCAGTATTTT. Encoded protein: CARLRSGLITDTQYF.

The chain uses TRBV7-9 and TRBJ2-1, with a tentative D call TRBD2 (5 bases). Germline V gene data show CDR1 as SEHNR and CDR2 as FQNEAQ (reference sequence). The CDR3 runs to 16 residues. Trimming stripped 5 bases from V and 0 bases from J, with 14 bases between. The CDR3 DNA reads TGTGCCAGCAGCCCCAGCAGTGGGAGCTCCTACAATGAGCAGTTCTTC. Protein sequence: CASSPSSGSSYNEQFF.

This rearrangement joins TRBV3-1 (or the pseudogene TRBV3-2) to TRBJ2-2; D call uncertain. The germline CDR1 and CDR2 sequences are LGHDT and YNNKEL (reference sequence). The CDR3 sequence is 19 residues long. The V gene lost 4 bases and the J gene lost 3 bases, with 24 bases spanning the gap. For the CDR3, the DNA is TGTGCCAGCAGCCCCAGCCCCGTATCTACTAACCTATACACCGGGGAGCTGTTTTTT. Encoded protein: CASSPSPVSTNLYTGELFF.

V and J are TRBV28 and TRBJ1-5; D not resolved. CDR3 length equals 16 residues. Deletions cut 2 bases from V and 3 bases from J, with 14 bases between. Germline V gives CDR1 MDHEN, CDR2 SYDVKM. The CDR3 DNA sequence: TGTGCCAGCAGTTTACCCCCGGGAACTAACAATCAGCCCCAGCATTTT. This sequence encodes CASSLPPGTNNQPQHF.

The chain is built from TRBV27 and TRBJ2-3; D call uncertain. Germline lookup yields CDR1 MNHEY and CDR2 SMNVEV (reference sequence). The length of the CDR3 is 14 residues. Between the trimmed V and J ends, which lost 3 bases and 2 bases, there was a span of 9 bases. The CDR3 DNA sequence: TGTGCCAGCAGTTTTGGCAGCCCCACAGATACGCAGTATTTT. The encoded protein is CASSFGSPTDTQYF.

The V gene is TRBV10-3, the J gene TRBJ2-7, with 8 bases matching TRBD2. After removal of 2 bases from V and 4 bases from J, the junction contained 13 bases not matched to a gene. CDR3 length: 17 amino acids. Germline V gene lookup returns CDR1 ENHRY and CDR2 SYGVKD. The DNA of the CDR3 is TGTGCCATCAGTGAGAGCTTAGCGGGACCTAGGTCTTACGAGCAGTACTTC. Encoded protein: CAISESLAGPRSYEQYF.

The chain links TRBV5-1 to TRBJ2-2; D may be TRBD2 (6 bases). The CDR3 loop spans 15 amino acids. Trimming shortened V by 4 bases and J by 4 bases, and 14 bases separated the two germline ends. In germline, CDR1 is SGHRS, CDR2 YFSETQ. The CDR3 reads CASSPSGPGTGELFF. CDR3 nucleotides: TGCGCCAGCAGCCCGAGCGGGCCCGGCACCGGGGAGCTGTTTTTT.

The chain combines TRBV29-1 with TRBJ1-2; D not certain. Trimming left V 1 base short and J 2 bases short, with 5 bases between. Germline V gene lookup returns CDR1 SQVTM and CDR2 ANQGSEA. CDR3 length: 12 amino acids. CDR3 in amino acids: CSVEVYNYGYTF. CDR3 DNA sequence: TGCAGCGTTGAAGTATACAACTATGGCTACACCTTC. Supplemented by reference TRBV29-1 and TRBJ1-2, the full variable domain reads SAVISQKPSRDICQRGTSLTIQCQVDSQVTMMFWYRQQPGQSLTLIATANQGSEATYESGFVIDKFPISRPNLTFSTLTVSNMSPEDSSIYLCSVEVYNYGYTFGSGTRLTVV.

The CDR3 bases are TGTGCCAGCAGCCCACTCAGAAGTAATGAAAAACTGTTTTTT. Its translation is CASSPLRSNEKLFF. The chain has TRBV9 and TRBJ1-4; D ambiguous. The CDR3 extends over 14 amino acids. V was trimmed by 4 bases and J by 4 bases, leaving 11 bases between them. Germline lookup yields CDR1 SGDLS and CDR2 YYNGEE.

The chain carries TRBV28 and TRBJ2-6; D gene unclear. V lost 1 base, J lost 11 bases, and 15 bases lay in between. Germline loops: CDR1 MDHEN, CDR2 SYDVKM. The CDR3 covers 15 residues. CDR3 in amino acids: CASSLSGTVAYVLTF. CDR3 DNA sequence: TGTGCCAGCAGTTTATCGGGCACAGTTGCCTACGTCCTGACTTTC.

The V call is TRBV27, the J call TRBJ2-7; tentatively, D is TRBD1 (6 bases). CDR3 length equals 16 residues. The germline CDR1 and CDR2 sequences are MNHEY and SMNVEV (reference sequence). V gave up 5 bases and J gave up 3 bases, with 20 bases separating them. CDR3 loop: CASSPPGDMGIYEQYF. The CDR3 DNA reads TGTGCCAGCAGTCCTCCAGGGGACATGGGTATCTACGAGCAGTACTTC.

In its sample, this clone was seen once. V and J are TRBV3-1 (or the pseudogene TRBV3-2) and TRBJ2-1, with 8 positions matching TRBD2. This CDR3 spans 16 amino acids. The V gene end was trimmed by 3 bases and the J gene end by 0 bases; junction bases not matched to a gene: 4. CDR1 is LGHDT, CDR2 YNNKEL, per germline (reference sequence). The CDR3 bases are TGTGCCAGCAGCCAGGGCGGGGGGAGCTCCTACAATGAGCAGTTCTTC. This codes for CASSQGGGSSYNEQFF.

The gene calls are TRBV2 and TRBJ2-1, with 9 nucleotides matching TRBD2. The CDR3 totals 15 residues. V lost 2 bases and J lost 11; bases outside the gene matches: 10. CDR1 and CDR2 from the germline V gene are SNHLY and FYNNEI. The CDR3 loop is CASSESSGAIGKQFF. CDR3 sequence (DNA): TGTGCCAGCAGTGAATCTAGCGGGGCCATCGGGAAGCAGTTCTTC.

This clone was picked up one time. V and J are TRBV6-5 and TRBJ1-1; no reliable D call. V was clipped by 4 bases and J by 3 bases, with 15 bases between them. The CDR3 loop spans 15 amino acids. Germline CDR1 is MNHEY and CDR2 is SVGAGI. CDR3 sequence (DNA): TGTGCCAGCAGTTTCTTACGCCGACACCACACTGAAGCTTTCTTT. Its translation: CASSFLRRHHTEAFF.

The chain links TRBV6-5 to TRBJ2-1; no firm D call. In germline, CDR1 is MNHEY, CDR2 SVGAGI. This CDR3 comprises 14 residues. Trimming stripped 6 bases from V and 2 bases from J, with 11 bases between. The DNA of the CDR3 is TGTGCCAGCAGCACTACTGGTACCTACAATGAGCAGTTCTTC. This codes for CASSTTGTYNEQFF.

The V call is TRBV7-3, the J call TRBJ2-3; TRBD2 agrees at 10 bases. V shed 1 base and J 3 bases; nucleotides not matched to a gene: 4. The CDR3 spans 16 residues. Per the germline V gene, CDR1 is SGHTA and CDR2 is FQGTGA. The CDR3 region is CASSLSPSGRTDTQYF. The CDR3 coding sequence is TGTGCCAGCAGCTTAAGTCCTAGCGGGAGAACAGATACGCAGTATTTT.

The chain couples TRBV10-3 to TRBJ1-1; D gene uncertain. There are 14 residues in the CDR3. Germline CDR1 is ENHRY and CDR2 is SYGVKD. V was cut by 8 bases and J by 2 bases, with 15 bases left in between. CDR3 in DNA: TGTGCCATCGCCTCGACCCCTGAAAACACTGAAGCTTTCTTT. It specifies CAIASTPENTEAFF.